Below, 23 T cell receptor beta chains from the same sample are listed, as sequenced in a study of OX40 agonist ivuxolimab in advanced cancers. Libraries were constructed by the immunoSEQ multiplex PCR assay. TCRdb provides this immuneACCESS table in a form limited to in-frame rearrangements. Some clones are lacking; in checked studies, under half of them reflect an unresolved V gene, and why the rest are absent is not known. The sample has about 110,000 clones on record, roughly 89% of them singletons. In total, the top ten clones hold around 0.27% of the sample. The sample consisted of CD4+ or CD8+ T cells sorted from blood, taken in a trial of the OX40 agonist ivuxolimab. These receptors were collected from an adult with an advanced solid tumor such as melanoma, head and neck, liver or kidney cancer.

In the case of this clone: Germline is not matched at one junction end, which may reflect a read error. This sequence joins TRBV10-3 and TRBJ1-5; a possible D gene is TRBD1 (5 bases). Germline V gives CDR1 ENHRY, CDR2 SYGVKD. This CDR3 has 16 residues. The CDR3 loop is CASSYLRGPTSQPQHF. CDR3 nucleotide sequence: TGTGCCAGCAGTTACCTTCGGGGACCTACGTCCCAGCCCCAGCATTTT.

The V and J genes are TRBV7-2 and TRBJ2-4, with 7 bases that match TRBD1. V gave up 5 bases and J gave up 7 bases; unmatched junction bases: 5. Germline loops: CDR1 SGHTA, CDR2 FQGNSA. The CDR3 is 13 residues long. The CDR3, as DNA: TGTGCCAGCAGCGAAGACAGGGTTAACATTCAGTACTTC. Amino acids: CASSEDRVNIQYF.

J is TRBJ1-2 and V is TRBV5-6; 8 nucleotides line up with TRBD1. Germline assignment: CDR1 SGHDT and CDR2 YYEEEE. The CDR3 has 16 residues. Germline trimming cut 0 bases from V and 8 bases from J; bases unmatched to any gene: 12. The CDR3, as DNA: TGTGCCAGCAGCTTGGCTGGGACAGGTCAAGGCATCGGCTACACCTTC. Translating gives CASSLAGTGQGIGYTF.

The rearrangement links TRBV11-2 to TRBJ2-2; possible D gene TRBD2, 5 bases. The CDR3 length is 17 residues. Trimming pared 1 base from V and 7 bases from J, leaving 19 bases between. Germline values: CDR1 SGHAT, CDR2 FQNNGV. The CDR3 reads CASSLGPLEVLVGELFF. The CDR3 DNA is TGTGCCAGCAGCTTAGGCCCTCTGGAGGTCCTCGTCGGGGAGCTGTTTTTT.

The chain uses TRBV18 and TRBJ1-1; a possible D gene is TRBD1 (5 bases). V lost 0 bases and J 0 bases, leaving 8 bases between the germline ends. This CDR3 is 15 amino acids long. Germline CDR1 reads KGHSH; CDR2 reads LQKENI. In DNA form, the CDR3 reads TGTGCCAGCTCACCACCGGGGGGGGTGAACACTGAAGCTTTCTTT. This sequence encodes CASSPPGGVNTEAFF.

The gene calls are TRBV5-8 and TRBJ2-7; TRBD1 matches 7 bases. CDR3 length: 16 amino acids. With V trimmed by 3 bases and J by 5 bases, 14 bases remained unmatched. From germline, CDR1 is SGHTS and CDR2 YDEGEE. In DNA form, the CDR3 reads TGTGCCAGCAGCTCCCACTCTACAGGGGCTGGCCACGAGCAGTACTTC. Protein: CASSSHSTGAGHEQYF.

This clone has just one count. The V and J genes are TRBV5-1 and TRBJ2-5, with 7 bases aligning to TRBD1. The germline V gene has CDR1 SGHRS and CDR2 YFSETQ. V gave up 4 bases and J gave up 2 bases; unmatched junction bases: 5. The CDR3 sequence is 14 residues long. CDR3 nucleotides: TGCGCCAGCAGCGCAACAGGGGCGCAAGAGACCCAGTACTTC. Translation: CASSATGAQETQYF.

The chain employs TRBV7-8 and TRBJ2-3; 7 nucleotides line up with TRBD2. This CDR3 region has 15 residues. Germline V gives CDR1 SGHVS, CDR2 FQNEAQ. Trimming cost V 5 bases and J 0 bases; bases outside gene matches: 5. CDR3 sequence (DNA): TGTGCCAGCAGCCGTCGCGGGAGTAGCACAGATACGCAGTATTTT. Translating gives CASSRRGSSTDTQYF.

The CDR3 region has the DNA TGTGCTAGTGGTTTGGCGTGGGGGCTTGGGTATGGCTACACCTTC. Protein: CASGLAWGLGYGYTF. The chain is built from TRBV12-5 and TRBJ1-2; possibly TRBD1 for D (6 bases). This CDR3 comprises 15 residues. Germline V lookup: CDR1 LGHNT, CDR2 FRNRAP. Trimming left V 1 base short and J 5 bases short, with 14 bases between.

V usage is TRBV15 and J usage is TRBJ1-1, with D uncertain. Per germline, CDR1 LNHNV and CDR2 YYDKDF (reference sequence). The CDR3 has 14 amino acids. Trimming stripped 1 base from V and 7 bases from J, with 13 bases between. The DNA for the CDR3 is TGTGCCACCAGCAGAGGAGGATACCAGCATGAAGCTTTCTTT. Translation gives CATSRGGYQHEAFF.

The chain joins TRBV11-2 to TRBJ2-3, with no clear D. The V end lost 1 base, the J end lost 3 bases, and 8 bases lay between the germline ends. The CDR3 sequence is 14 residues long. Germline CDR1 is SGHAT and CDR2 is FQNNGV. The CDR3 sequence is CASSLGGKTDTQYF. CDR3 coding DNA: TGTGCCAGCAGCTTAGGTGGGAAGACAGATACGCAGTATTTT.

The chain is built from TRBV7-2 and TRBJ2-7, with D unresolved. Per germline, CDR1 SGHTA and CDR2 FQGNSA. V was shortened by 1 base and J by 6 bases, with 10 bases between the two germline ends. This CDR3 is built from 13 residues. CDR3 loop: CASSLEAQLEQYF. CDR3 sequence (DNA): TGTGCCAGCAGCTTAGAGGCCCAGCTCGAGCAGTACTTC.

This chain links TRBV7-2 with TRBJ1-2; D is possibly TRBD1 (5 bases). This CDR3 spans 17 amino acids. The V gene's germline CDR1 is SGHTA and CDR2 FQGNSA. V shed 3 bases and J shed 8 bases, with 25 bases lying between them. The CDR3 nucleotides read TGTGCCAGCAGCTTGATCAGGGCCGGGCAGGGAACCTACGGCTACACCTTC. As protein: CASSLIRAGQGTYGYTF.

The chain combines TRBV6-5 with TRBJ2-7; D is perhaps TRBD2 (7 bases). Germline lookup yields CDR1 MNHEY and CDR2 SVGAGI. This CDR3 has 15 amino acids. V was clipped by 0 bases and J by 1 base, with 10 bases between them. In nucleotides, the CDR3 is TGTGCCAGCAGTTACTCGGGGGGGGCTTCCTACGAGCAGTACTTC. Its translation is CASSYSGGASYEQYF.

A note on this clone: A junction boundary mismatches the germline segment, possibly from a read error. As DNA, the CDR3 is TGTGCCAGCAGCTTGGGGACATCGGCGAACACCGGGGAGTTGTTTTTT. This codes for CASSLGTSANTGELFF. This chain links TRBV7-2 with TRBJ2-2; D possibly corresponds to TRBD1 (6 bases). Germline V CDR1 and CDR2: SGHTA, FQGNSA. The CDR3 length is 16 residues.

The CDR3 DNA reads TGTGCCATCAGGGATCGGGTTGGAAAAGCGGGAGCGGACAGCTCCTACAATGAGCAGTTCTTC. Protein product: CAIRDRVGKAGADSSYNEQFF. This chain links TRBV10-3 with TRBJ2-1; 8 bases are shared with TRBD2. J gave up 0 bases and V 6 bases, and 22 bases lay outside the gene matches. Germline CDR1 reads ENHRY; CDR2 reads SYGVKD. The CDR3 totals 21 residues.

This clone was seen only once. This chain joins TRBV19 and TRBJ2-3; 7 nucleotides align to TRBD1. The length of the CDR3 is 15 residues. Losses at the gene ends were 7 bases for V and 2 bases for J; bases not matched to a gene: 9. CDR1 and CDR2 (germline): LNHDA, SQIVND (reference sequence). The CDR3, as DNA: TGTGCCAGTAAGGAGACAGGGTCAAACACAGATACGCAGTATTTT. This sequence encodes CASKETGSNTDTQYF. The whole variable domain, filled in from reference TRBV19 and TRBJ2-3, reads DGGITQSPKYLFRKEGQNVTLSCEQNLNHDAMYWYRQDPGQGLRLIYYSQIVNDFQKGDIAEGYSVSREKKESFPLTVTSAQKNPTAFYLCASKETGSNTDTQYFGPGTRLTVL.

V gene TRBV5-6 combines with J gene TRBJ2-3; D may be TRBD1 or TRBD2 (5 bases each). CDR3 length: 15 amino acids. The V and J ends lost 2 bases and 2 bases respectively, with 12 bases between them. Germline lookup yields CDR1 SGHDT and CDR2 YYEEEE. The CDR3 protein is CASSFYGTTTDTQYF. The CDR3 DNA follows: TGTGCCAGCAGCTTCTACGGGACGACCACAGATACGCAGTATTTT.

V usage is TRBV4-3 and J usage is TRBJ1-6, with D possibly being TRBD1 (6 bases). The germline V and J ends were trimmed by 1 base and 11 bases, with 12 bases remaining between them. CDR1 LGHNA and CDR2 YSLEER come from the germline V gene. The CDR3 consists of 14 residues. The CDR3 DNA is TGCGCCAGCAGCCAAGCTGGGGGCGTAACACCCCTCCACTTT. Amino acid sequence: CASSQAGGVTPLHF.

The J gene is TRBJ1-1, the V gene TRBV5-6; D remains ambiguous. Looked up from germline, CDR1 is SGHDT and CDR2 is YYEEEE. The CDR3 totals 16 residues. Deletions cut 4 bases from V and 0 bases from J, with 16 bases between. CDR3 DNA sequence: TGTGCCAGCAGCCTGATAGGTAGGAGATTGAACACTGAAGCTTTCTTT. As protein: CASSLIGRRLNTEAFF.

The chain is built from TRBV7-9 and TRBJ2-2; D is undetermined. Trimming took off 0 bases at V and 0 bases at J, with 8 bases between the two ends. CDR1 and CDR2 from the germline V gene are SEHNR and FQNEAQ (reference sequence). This CDR3 has 16 amino acids. The CDR3 loop reads CASSLAVSSNTGELFF. As DNA, the CDR3 is TGTGCCAGCAGCTTAGCGGTCTCTTCGAACACCGGGGAGCTGTTTTTT.

The chain recombines TRBV5-4 with TRBJ1-6; D is undetermined. Trimming took off 5 bases at V and 6 bases at J, with 12 bases between the two ends. The CDR3 covers 14 residues. Germline-derived CDR1 and CDR2 are SGHNT and YYREEE (reference sequence). CDR3 in amino acids: CASSFDSTNSPLHF. CDR3 bases: TGTGCCAGCAGTTTCGACTCTACTAATTCACCCCTCCACTTT.

This chain connects TRBV6-1 to TRBJ1-5, with D unresolved. Germline loops: CDR1 MNHNS, CDR2 SASEGT. V was trimmed by 7 bases and J by 0 bases, leaving 13 bases between them. The CDR3 consists of 15 residues. The CDR3 loop reads CASTEQHRSNQPQHF. In DNA, the CDR3 is TGTGCCAGCACCGAACAGCACCGTAGCAATCAGCCCCAGCATTTT.